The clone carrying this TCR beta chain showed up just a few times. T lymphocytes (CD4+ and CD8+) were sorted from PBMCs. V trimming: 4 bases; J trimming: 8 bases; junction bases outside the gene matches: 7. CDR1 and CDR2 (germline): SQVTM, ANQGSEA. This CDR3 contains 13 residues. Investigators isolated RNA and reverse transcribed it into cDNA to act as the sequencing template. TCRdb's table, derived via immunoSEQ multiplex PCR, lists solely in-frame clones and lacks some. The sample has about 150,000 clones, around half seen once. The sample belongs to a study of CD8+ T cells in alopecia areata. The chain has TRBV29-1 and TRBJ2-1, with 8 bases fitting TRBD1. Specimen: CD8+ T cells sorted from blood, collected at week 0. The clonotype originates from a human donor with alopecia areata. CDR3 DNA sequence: TGCAGCGTTGGCGGGACAGGAGACGATGAGCAGTTCTTC. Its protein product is CSVGGTGDDEQFF.